This TCR beta chain was sequenced in a study of T cell responses to AZD1222 COVID-19 vaccine. The V end was cut by 2 bases, the J end by 0 bases, with 23 bases between. The CDR3 loop spans 20 amino acids. Germline CDR1 is SGHVS and CDR2 is FQNEAQ. Sequenced by immunoSEQ multiplex PCR; TCRdb stores in-frame clones only, minus some. The sample lists 120,000 or so clones, roughly 90% occurring once. The chain links TRBV7-8 to TRBJ1-3; D unclear. This receptor was identified in an adult in good health. Material: peripheral blood, obtained on day 0 of AZD1222 vaccination. The CDR3 is CASSLMVRWELLSSGNTIYF. In nucleotides, the CDR3 is TGTGCCAGCAGCTTAATGGTTCGCTGGGAACTCCTGAGCTCTGGAAACACCATATATTTT.